This passage covers 6 T cell receptor beta chains from one sample sequenced in a study of cytomegalovirus exposure and HLA in healthy donors. 60 Vbeta and 13 Jbeta primers were used in PCR. Produced via immunoSEQ multiplex PCR; TCRdb's table is partial and in-frame only. This repertoire shows over 65,000 clones, around 80% found once; its top ten account for 2% to 2.5%. The sample consisted of PBMCs. The receptors originated from a man aged 35 to 55 in good health and CMV-seronegative.

The rearrangement joins TRBV9 to TRBJ2-3; 9 bases fit TRBD2. Germline assignment: CDR1 SGDLS and CDR2 YYNGEE. This CDR3 region has 20 residues. Trimming took 0 bases from V and 2 from J; bases not matched to a gene: 16. The CDR3: CASSVELVGSSSGTTDTQYF. The CDR3 region has the DNA TGTGCCAGCAGCGTAGAACTCGTTGGCTCGTCTAGCGGGACCACAGATACGCAGTATTTT.

This clone was seen only a few times. In DNA, the CDR3 is TGTGCCAGCAGTTACCTCCCAGATATCAACACTGAAGCTTTCTTT. Its protein product is CASSYLPDINTEAFF. The J gene is TRBJ1-1, the V gene TRBV6-5; D unresolved. Germline V CDR1 and CDR2: MNHEY, SVGAGI. The CDR3 loop spans 15 amino acids. Trimming pared 2 bases from V and 2 bases from J, leaving 12 bases between.

This chain links TRBV9 with TRBJ2-7; 7 nucleotides align to TRBD1. With V trimmed by 0 bases and J by 5 bases, 11 bases remained unmatched. The CDR3 runs 16 residues. CDR1 and CDR2 from the germline V gene are SGDLS and YYNGEE. The CDR3 nucleotides are TGTGCCAGCAGCGTAGGTTCCGGCAGGGGGACAAACGAGCAGTACTTC. Encoded protein: CASSVGSGRGTNEQYF.

This clone was counted a few times. This chain joins TRBV5-6 and TRBJ1-4; 9 bases agree with TRBD1. After removal of 4 bases from V and 8 bases from J, the junction contained 6 bases not matched to a gene. The germline CDR1 and CDR2 sequences are SGHDT and YYEEEE. The length of the CDR3 is 14 residues. CDR3 residues: CASSPDRGREKLFF. In nucleotides, the CDR3 is TGTGCCAGCAGCCCGGACAGGGGACGGGAAAAACTGTTTTTT.

This clone was found once. V gene TRBV9 combines with J gene TRBJ2-1; 8 nucleotides line up with TRBD2. The germline CDR1 and CDR2 sequences are SGDLS and YYNGEE. CDR3 size: 17 residues. Unmatched junction bases numbered 15, after V lost 4 bases and J lost 6 bases. The CDR3 DNA follows: TGTGCCAGCAGCCCTCTCGTAGCGGGAACATTGAGCAATGAGCAGTTCTTC. It yields the protein CASSPLVAGTLSNEQFF.

The chain recombines TRBV5-6 with TRBJ2-1, with TRBD1 matching 7 bases. This CDR3 comprises 15 residues. V was pared by 2 bases and J by 7 bases, with 9 bases of the junction left unmatched. Germline CDR1 is SGHDT and CDR2 is YYEEEE. This CDR3 reads CASSFRQGDLNEQFF. The CDR3 DNA reads TGTGCCAGCAGCTTTAGACAGGGCGACCTAAATGAGCAGTTCTTC.